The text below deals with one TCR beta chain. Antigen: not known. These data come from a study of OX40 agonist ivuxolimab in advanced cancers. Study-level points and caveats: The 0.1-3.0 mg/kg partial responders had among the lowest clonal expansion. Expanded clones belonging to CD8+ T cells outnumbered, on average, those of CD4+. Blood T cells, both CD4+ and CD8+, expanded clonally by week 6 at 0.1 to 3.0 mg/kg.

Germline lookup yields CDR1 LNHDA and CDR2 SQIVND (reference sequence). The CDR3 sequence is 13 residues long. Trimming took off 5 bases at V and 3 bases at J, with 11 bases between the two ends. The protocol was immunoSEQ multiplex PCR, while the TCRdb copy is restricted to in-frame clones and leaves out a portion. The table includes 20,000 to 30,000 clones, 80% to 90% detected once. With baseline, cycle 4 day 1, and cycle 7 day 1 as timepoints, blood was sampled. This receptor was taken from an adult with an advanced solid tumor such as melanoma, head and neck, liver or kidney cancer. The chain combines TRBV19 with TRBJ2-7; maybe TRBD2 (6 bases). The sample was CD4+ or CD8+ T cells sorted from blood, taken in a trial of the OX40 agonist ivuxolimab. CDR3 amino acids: CASSARGYYEQYF. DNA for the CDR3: TGTGCCAGTAGTGCCCGGGGGTACTACGAGCAGTACTTC.